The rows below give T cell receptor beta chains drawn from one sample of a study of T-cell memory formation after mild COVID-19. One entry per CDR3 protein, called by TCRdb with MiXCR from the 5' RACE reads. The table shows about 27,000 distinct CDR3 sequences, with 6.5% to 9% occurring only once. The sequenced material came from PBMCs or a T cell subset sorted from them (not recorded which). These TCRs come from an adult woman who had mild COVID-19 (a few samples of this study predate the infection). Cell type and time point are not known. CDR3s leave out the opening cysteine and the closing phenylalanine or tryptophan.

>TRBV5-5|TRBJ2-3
ASSLGGSADTQY
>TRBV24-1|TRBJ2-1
ATRTTSGEGFYFYNEQF
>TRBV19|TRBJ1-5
ATSPLDSYLRLSNQPQH
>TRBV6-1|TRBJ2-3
ATSPLLAGGPSDTQY
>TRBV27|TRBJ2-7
ASSASMSGTEEQY
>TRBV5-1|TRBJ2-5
ASRTRMTGEETQY
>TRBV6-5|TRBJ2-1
ASSSPAGNYNEQF
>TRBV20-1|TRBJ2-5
SARDAKANWGGRTQY
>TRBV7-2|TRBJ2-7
ASSFVTDSYEQY
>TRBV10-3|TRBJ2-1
AIRFSEIYNEQF
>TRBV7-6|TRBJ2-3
ASSLIPHRDRGRTDTQY
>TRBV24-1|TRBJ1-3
ATSDPKSSGNTIY
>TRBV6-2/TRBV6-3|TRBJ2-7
ASSWDERSSYEQY
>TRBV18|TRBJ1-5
ASSNSGQGQPQH
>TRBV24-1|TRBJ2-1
ATSGTRDPWSYNEQF
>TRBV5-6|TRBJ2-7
ASSFVPGEQY
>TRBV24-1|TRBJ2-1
ATRTSGRAGDEQF
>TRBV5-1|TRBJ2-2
ASSLARSGRYPLAGELF
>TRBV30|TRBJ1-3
AWSSQIPSSGNTIY
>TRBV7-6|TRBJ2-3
ATTPTRGRTDTQY
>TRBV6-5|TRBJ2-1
ASSYRTSGRLFNEQF
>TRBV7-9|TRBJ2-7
ASSLVLTDYEQY
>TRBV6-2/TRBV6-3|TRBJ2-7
ASSSGTSGSYEQY
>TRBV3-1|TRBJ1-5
ASSQDGGSNQPQH
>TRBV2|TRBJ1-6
ASDRESSYNSPLH
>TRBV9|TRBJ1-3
ATSRDGSGNTIY
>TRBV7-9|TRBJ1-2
ASTFSQGQGYT
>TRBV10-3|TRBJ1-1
AISESMGPEAF
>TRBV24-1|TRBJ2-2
ATSGGLAGLRNTGELF
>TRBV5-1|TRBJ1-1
ASSLWQGNTEAF
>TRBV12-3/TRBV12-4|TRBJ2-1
ASSLSSEQF
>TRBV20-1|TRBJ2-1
SARDRTSGRNNEQF
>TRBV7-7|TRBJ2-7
ASSLAASYEQY
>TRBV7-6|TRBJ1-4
ASSGPKGLREKLF
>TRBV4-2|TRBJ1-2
ASSGLGERNYGYT
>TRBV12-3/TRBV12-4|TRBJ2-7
ASSTGLGRRSYEQY
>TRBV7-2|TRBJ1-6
ASSLVKANNSPLH
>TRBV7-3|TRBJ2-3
ASSLTGARTDTQY
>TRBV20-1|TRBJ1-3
STPRGNTIY
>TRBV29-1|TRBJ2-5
SVALGLKETQY
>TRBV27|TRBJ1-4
ASSTWGGEKLF
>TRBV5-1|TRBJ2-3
ASSSKGSPSTFSISTDTQY
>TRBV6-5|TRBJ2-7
ASSFGQGSYEQY